A selection of T cell receptor beta chains follows, all from one sample in a study of cytomegalovirus exposure and HLA in healthy donors. Sequenced by immunoSEQ multiplex PCR; TCRdb stores in-frame clones only, minus some. The table records a few hundred thousand clones, 75% to 85% of them present only once. The sample comprised PBMCs. The receptors come from a girl between 2 and 10 years old in good health and CMV-seronegative. Each CDR3 is given with its conserved first and last residue. The D gene is left open where the match is weak. Rows give clone size only sometimes, using once, few, many, or a class for an expanded clone.

J | D | size | V | DNA | CDR3
TRBJ2-2 | - | few | TRBV7-9 | TGTGCCAGCAGACTCACTAGTGGGGCCGGGGAGCTGTTTTTT | CASRLTSGAGELFF
TRBJ2-5 | - | - | TRBV29-1 | TGCAGCGTGCATAGACTAGGGAAAGAGACCCAGTACTTC | CSVHRLGKETQYF
TRBJ2-7 | - | - | TRBV10-3 | TGTGCCATCAGTTCCGGGGAGCCCTACGTGCAGTACTTC | CAISSGEPYVQYF
TRBJ1-2 | - | - | TRBV28 | TGTGCCAGCAGTGAGAGGCGGATAAGGGGCTACACCTTC | CASSERRIRGYTF
TRBJ2-3 | TRBD2 | once | TRBV5-6 | TGTGCCAGCAGCGGACTAGCGGGATCGGTCGATACGCAGTATTTT | CASSGLAGSVDTQYF
TRBJ2-7 | TRBD1 | - | TRBV28 | TGTGCCAGCAGCCCCACAGGGGTTAGCTCCTACGAGCAGTACTTC | CASSPTGVSSYEQYF
TRBJ1-2 | - | - | TRBV12-5 | TGTGCTAGTGGTTTGGCCCACAGGGCCTTAGGGAATAGCTACACCTTC | CASGLAHRALGNSYTF
TRBJ2-7 | - | few | TRBV15 | TGTGCCACCAGCAGCAATTTCGAGCAGTACTTC | CATSSNFEQYF
TRBJ2-7 | TRBD2 | - | TRBV2 | TGTGCCAGCAGTGTCCCCATAGCGGGAGGGTCCTACGAGCAGTACTTC | CASSVPIAGGSYEQYF
TRBJ2-5 | - | - | TRBV25-1 | TGTGCCAGCAGTGAGGGCGGACAACGGCGGGAGACCCAGTACTTC | CASSEGGQRRETQYF
TRBJ1-2 | - | - | TRBV9 | TGTGCCAGCAGCGTAGGGGCAGGGGTGGCAGGCTACACCTTC | CASSVGAGVAGYTF
TRBJ1-4 | - | - | TRBV19 | TGTGCCAGTCATTTGGGGCGCGGTGAAAAACTGTTTTTT | CASHLGRGEKLFF
TRBJ2-7 | - | - | TRBV11-2 | TGTGCCAGCAGATTAATACAGGGAACCTACGAGCAGTACTTC | CASRLIQGTYEQYF
TRBJ2-1 | TRBD2 | - | TRBV13 | TGTGCCAGCAGCCCGAGCTCCGGGACTATTCCTGAGCAGTTCTTC | CASSPSSGTIPEQFF
TRBJ2-1 | - | - | TRBV6-4 | TGTGCCAGCAGCCTTCGAGGAGGTATAGGTAATGAGCAGTTCTTC | CASSLRGGIGNEQFF
TRBJ1-2 | - | - | TRBV27 | TGTGCCAGCAGTTTTAGGAGGTCCCCTAACTATGGCTACACCTTC | CASSFRRSPNYGYTF
TRBJ2-7 | TRBD2 | few | TRBV7-9 | TGTGCCAGCAGCACTACGGCCATAGCGGGACTAACCTACGAGCAGTACTTC | CASSTTAIAGLTYEQYF
TRBJ1-2 | - | - | TRBV7-6 | TGTGCCAGCAGTCAAGGCGGGACTCTCTATGGCTACACCTTC | CASSQGGTLYGYTF
TRBJ2-7 | TRBD2 | - | TRBV6-5 | TGTGCCAGCAGTTACGGAGCGGGGGGGCCCTACGAGCAGTACTTC | CASSYGAGGPYEQYF
TRBJ1-1 | - | few | TRBV30 | TGTGCCGGATCCGGCGGGGGGGACACTGAAGCTTTCTTT | CAGSGGGDTEAFF
TRBJ2-7 | - | - | TRBV6-1 | TGTGCCAGCAGTGAAGGGACACCTTACAAGTACTCCTACGAGCAGTACTTC | CASSEGTPYKYSYEQYF
TRBJ1-1 | - | once | TRBV7-6 | TGTGCCAGCAGCTTAGTTTCAGGGTACCTCACTGAAGCTTTCTTT | CASSLVSGYLTEAFF
TRBJ2-1 | - | - | TRBV28 | TGTGCCAGCAGTACAAGGGGCGTTGAGCAGTTCTTC | CASSTRGVEQFF
TRBJ1-1 | TRBD1 | - | TRBV2 | TGTGCCAGCAGTGGGGACAGGGCCACTGAAGCTTTCTTT | CASSGDRATEAFF
TRBJ2-7 | TRBD2 | - | TRBV2 | TGTGCCAGCAGTGATCACCAAGCGGGGGGCGCCTACGAGCAGTACTTC | CASSDHQAGGAYEQYF
TRBJ1-4 | - | few | TRBV23-1 | TGCGCCAGCAGTCAAATATACAGGTTCTGGGAAAAACTGTTTTTT | CASSQIYRFWEKLFF
TRBJ2-3 | - | - | TRBV18 | TGTGCCAGCTCACCACGGTCTGGCGGTCGCACAGATACGCAGTATTTT | CASSPRSGGRTDTQYF
TRBJ1-6 | TRBD1 | - | TRBV30 | TGTGCCTCCAAAATAGGGGACAGGTCTAATTCACCCCTCCACTTT | CASKIGDRSNSPLHF
TRBJ2-7 | TRBD2 | once | TRBV7-6 | TGTGCCAGCAGTTCAACTAGCGGGAGTTTTGGCGAGCAGTACTTC | CASSSTSGSFGEQYF
TRBJ1-5 | TRBD1 | - | TRBV7-9 | TGTGCCAGCAGCGATACCGGACAGGGACCGGAAGAGGAGCCCCAGCATTTT | CASSDTGQGPEEEPQHF
TRBJ2-5 | - | - | TRBV11-2 | TGTGCCAGCAGCTTTACTCAGGGGTTGGGGCAAGAGACCCAGTACTTC | CASSFTQGLGQETQYF
TRBJ2-5 | TRBD1 | - | TRBV27 | TGTGCCAGCAGCCCGTCCCGGGACAGACAAGAGACCCAGTACTTC | CASSPSRDRQETQYF
TRBJ2-3 | - | - | TRBV7-6 | TGTGCCAGCAGCGTAAATGGGAAAAAACCCCAGAGGACAGCGTCGTATGCAGATACGCAGTATTTT | CASSVNGKKPQRTASYADTQYF
TRBJ1-2 | - | - | TRBV5-6 | TGTGCCAGCAGCCAGGGTTCTTCCTGGGGTGGCTACACCTTC | CASSQGSSWGGYTF
TRBJ2-7 | TRBD1 | - | TRBV25-1 | TGTGCCAGCAGTGCCACGGGACAGGGGGACTCCTACGAGCAGTACTTC | CASSATGQGDSYEQYF
TRBJ2-7 | - | - | TRBV4-1 | TGCGCCAGCAGCCAAGAAGCGCGGGAATCCTACGAGCAGTACTTC | CASSQEARESYEQYF
TRBJ1-4 | - | - | TRBV7-8 | TGTGCCAGCAGCTACGGGCGGAGGTCAACTAATGAAAAACTGTTTTTT | CASSYGRRSTNEKLFF
TRBJ1-6 | - | - | TRBV4-1 | TGCGCCAGCATGGACAGCGAGAGCTCCTATAATTCACCCCTCCACTTT | CASMDSESSYNSPLHF
TRBJ1-1 | - | few | TRBV7-9 | TGTGCCAGCAGAACAGGGACGGTCAACACTGAAGCTTTCTTT | CASRTGTVNTEAFF
TRBJ2-7 | TRBD2 | - | TRBV7-8 | TGTGCCAGCAGCTCCCGAAGACTAGCGTCCTATCCCTACGAGCAGTACTTC | CASSSRRLASYPYEQYF
TRBJ1-1 | - | - | TRBV11-2 | TGTGCCAGCAGCTTAGTTGGGGGGGCGCGGACTGAAGCTTTCTTT | CASSLVGGARTEAFF
TRBJ2-7 | - | - | TRBV30 | TGTGCCTGGAGCGCCGCGTGGTTCTCCTACGAGCAGTACTTC | CAWSAAWFSYEQYF
TRBJ2-5 | TRBD2 | - | TRBV5-1 | TGCGCCAGCAGCTTGGTAATAGCGGGGGGGTCGGAGACCCAGTACTTC | CASSLVIAGGSETQYF
TRBJ2-7 | TRBD2 | - | TRBV2 | TGTGCCAGCAATCGGGAGGGCGAGCAGTACTTC | CASNREGEQYF
TRBJ1-6 | - | once | TRBV7-9 | TGTGCCAGCAGCTCAACCGGGATCTATAATTCACCCCTCCACTTT | CASSSTGIYNSPLHF
TRBJ1-2 | TRBD1 | once | TRBV19 | TGTGCCAGTAGTTTAGACCGGGACAGGGGTATTATGAATGGCTACACCTTC | CASSLDRDRGIMNGYTF
TRBJ1-1 | TRBD1 | - | TRBV6-1 | TGTGCCAGCAGCCGGGACAGGGGTTGGAACACTGAAGCTTTCTTT | CASSRDRGWNTEAFF
TRBJ2-2 | - | - | TRBV10-3 | TGTGCCATCAGTACGGGACATACGAACACCGGGGAGCTGTTTTTT | CAISTGHTNTGELFF
TRBJ1-4 | - | - | TRBV5-1 | TGCGCCAGCAGCTTGCGGGGGGAAAGGAATGAAAAACTGTTTTTT | CASSLRGERNEKLFF
TRBJ1-6 | TRBD1 | - | TRBV28 | TGTGCCAGCAGTTTACTTCGCCAACGGACAGGGGGCGTATCACCCCTCCACTTT | CASSLLRQRTGGVSPLHF
TRBJ1-5 | - | - | TRBV1 | TGCACCAGCAGCCCCCTCAATCAGCCCCAGCATTTT | CTSSPLNQPQHF
TRBJ2-2 | TRBD2 | few | TRBV9 | TGTGCCAGCGCTGGGACTACGAACACCGGGGAGCTGTTTTTT | CASAGTTNTGELFF
TRBJ2-7 | - | - | TRBV27 | TGTGCCAGCAGTTTTCGTACAGGGCCCTACGAGCAGTACTTC | CASSFRTGPYEQYF
TRBJ2-7 | TRBD2 | - | TRBV12-5 | TGTGCTAGTGCAGGGCTAGCGGCCCTCACCGAGCAGTACTTC | CASAGLAALTEQYF